This TCR beta chain originates from a study of radiation and T cells in renal cell carcinoma (dated by TCRdb to between 2020 and 2021). In terms of the full investigation: The samples were obtained from a clinical trial, where primary renal cell carcinomas were treated with 15 Gy stereotactic body radiation therapy and then removed by nephrectomy 4 weeks afterward. A total of around 50 samples underwent TCR beta sequencing, made up of roughly 26 tumors and about 27 peripheral blood samples. In the approximately 49 samples combined, some 4 million unique CDR3 nucleotide sequences were found, encoding about 2.7 million unique CDR3 amino acid sequences.

The sample's time point label, in plain terms: baseline pretreatment blood. Taken with the paper, the label for treatment or condition translates to: 15 Gy SBRT to primary tumor, nephrectomy 4 weeks later. To follow tumor-enriched clonotypes, peripheral blood was collected serially from radiation-treated patients at baseline and again at 2 weeks and 4 weeks after SBRT. Every patient had renal cell carcinoma of clear cell pathology. The QIAamp DNA Blood Mini Kit (Qiagen) was used to prepare genomic DNA for TCR sequencing. The analyses included just those samples that passed every quality control check. TCR beta libraries were generated from genomic DNA with the immunoSEQ kit, following the manufacturer's recommendations. Library preparation used a first multiplex PCR with proprietary primers, then a second PCR adding unique barcodes, with bead cleanups after each round. Each sample batch included a kit-provided positive control reaction and a negative control reaction. The final libraries were assessed on an Agilent 4200 TapeStation D1000 ScreenTape, pooled by volume, and quantified by qPCR. An Illumina NextSeq500 fitted with a MidOutput 150-cycle cartridge performed the sequencing, running 156 Read1 cycles and 15 Index1 cycles with the kit's custom primers. The pooled library was loaded at 1.0 pM, and approximately 20% PhiX control was spiked in. The original methods were these. Vendor-processed data were analyzed in R, with a clonotype defined as all T cells sharing the same CDR3 nucleotide sequence. In the clone abundance analyses, frequencies were normalized to the 10,000 most abundant clones in each sample. Public T cell clones, averaging fewer than five per sample, were removed before analysis. A difference in abundance of at least 32-fold between compartments was used to define tumor-enriched and baseline blood-enriched clonotypes. A beta-binomial differential abundance model was used to identify clonotypes that were expanded or contracted between blood time points. Tumor-blood repertoire similarity was measured with the Baroni-Urbani and Buser coefficient, and groups were compared using two-tailed Wilcoxon tests in R. Not all clones reach the TCRdb copy of this immuneACCESS table, which keeps in-frame sequences only. Checked studies attribute under half of the gap to unresolved V genes and leave the rest unexplained. The V and J calls and the clone size are those of that table, but D and trimming were determined from the DNA. The sample includes about 130,000 clones, with around 80% observed a single time. The ten largest clones add up to around 3% of the sample.

A remark on this clone: Its antigen target is currently unknown. Base qualities are not recorded, but no much larger clone differs from it by a single base.

Based on the germline V gene (reference sequence), the CDR1 and CDR2 sequences are SEHNR and FQNEAQ. Measured from the cysteine to the phenylalanine, the CDR3 is 13 residues long. Here the CDR3 DNA is all that survives: 39 bases in frame from base 1. At the junction V is shortened by 5 bases and J by 6 bases, with 11 bases in between. The research as a whole found: Dynamics of the blood repertoire were not tracked past 4 weeks after treatment. Because pretreatment tumor biopsies were not available, the study could not determine whether clonotypes were already present within the tumor at baseline. With a single-armed trial design, the study had no way to address how radiation dose or scheduling affects the TCR repertoire. Top tumor clonotypes rose in blood from baseline to 2 weeks post-radiation, then contracted by 4 weeks, suggesting transient expansion of tumor-resident clones.

This receptor was identified in a woman aged 55-69 years with renal cell carcinoma. The chain is made from TRBV7-9 and TRBJ2-1; the D assignment is uncertain and may be TRBD1 or TRBD2, with 5 bases supporting each. The sequencing here drew on blood, taken from a patient whose treatment included radiotherapy and nephrectomy. The DNA reads TGTGCCAGCAGCCCCCGGGACCGCAATGAGCAGTTCTTC. It is translated as CASSPRDRNEQFF.